This T cell receptor beta chain was observed in a study of identical twins. This clonotype was detected only a few times. V gave up 3 bases and J gave up 9 bases; unmatched junction bases: 10. The germline V gene encodes CDR1 MNHEY and CDR2 SVGEGT. The CDR3 loop spans 15 amino acids. Via MiXCR, TCRdb re-called the 5' RACE reads, giving one row per CDR3 protein. The sample lists fewer than 500,000 distinct CDR3 sequences; around an eighth were seen once. These data were also filed under a second study, of yellow fever vaccine responses in identical twins.

This receptor was obtained from a woman aged 18-29 years in good health. The rearrangement links TRBV6-2 or TRBV6-3 to TRBJ2-1; 8 bases are shared with TRBD2. Sequenced: CD4+ T cells sorted from blood. The CDR3 is CASSYEAGVGREQFF. The CDR3 nucleotides are TGTGCCAGCAGTTATGAAGCGGGAGTGGGGCGTGAGCAGTTCTTC.